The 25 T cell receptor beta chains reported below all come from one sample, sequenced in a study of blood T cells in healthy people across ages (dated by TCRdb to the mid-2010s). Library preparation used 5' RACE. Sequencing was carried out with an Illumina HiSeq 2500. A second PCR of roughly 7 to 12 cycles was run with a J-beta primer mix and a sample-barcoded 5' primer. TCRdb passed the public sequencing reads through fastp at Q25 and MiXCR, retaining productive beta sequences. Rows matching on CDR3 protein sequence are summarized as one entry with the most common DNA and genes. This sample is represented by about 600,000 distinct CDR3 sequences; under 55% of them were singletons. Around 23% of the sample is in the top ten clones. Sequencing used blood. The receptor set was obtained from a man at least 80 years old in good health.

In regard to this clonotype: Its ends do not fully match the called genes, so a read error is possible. The CDR3 DNA reads as TGTGCAAGCACACCCGGGAGGGCCGACAATGGGCAGTTCTTC. Translated: CASTPGRADNGQFF. The rearrangement links TRBV4-2 to TRBJ2-1; 8 positions match TRBD2. Germline CDR1 and CDR2: LGHNA and YNFKEQ. CDR3 length: 14 amino acids.

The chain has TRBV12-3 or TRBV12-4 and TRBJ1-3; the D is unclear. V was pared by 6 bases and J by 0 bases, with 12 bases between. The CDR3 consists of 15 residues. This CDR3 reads CASSTDGSSGNTIYF. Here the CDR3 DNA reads TGTGCCAGCAGCACGGACGGCTCCTCTGGAAACACCATATATTTT.

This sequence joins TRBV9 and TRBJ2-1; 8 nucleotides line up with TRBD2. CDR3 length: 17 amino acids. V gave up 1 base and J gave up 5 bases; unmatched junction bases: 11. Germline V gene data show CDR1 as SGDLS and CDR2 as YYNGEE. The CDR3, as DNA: TGTGCCAGCAGCGTAATAACTAGCGGCCTCCAGGACAATGAGCAGTTCTTC. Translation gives CASSVITSGLQDNEQFF.

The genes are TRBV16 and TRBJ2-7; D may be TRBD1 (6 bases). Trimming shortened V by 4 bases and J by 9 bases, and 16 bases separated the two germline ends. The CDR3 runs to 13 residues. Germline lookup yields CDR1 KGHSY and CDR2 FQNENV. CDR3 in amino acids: CASSPYQGHGQYF. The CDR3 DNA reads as TGTGCCAGCAGCCCATACCAGGGGCACGGGCAGTACTTC.

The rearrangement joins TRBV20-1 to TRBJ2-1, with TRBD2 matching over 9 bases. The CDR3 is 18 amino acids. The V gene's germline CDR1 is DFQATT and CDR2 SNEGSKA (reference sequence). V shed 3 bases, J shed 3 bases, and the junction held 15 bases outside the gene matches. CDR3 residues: CSASGDASGVLFYNEQFF. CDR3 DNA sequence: TGCAGTGCTAGTGGCGACGCTAGCGGGGTTCTATTCTACAATGAGCAGTTCTTC.

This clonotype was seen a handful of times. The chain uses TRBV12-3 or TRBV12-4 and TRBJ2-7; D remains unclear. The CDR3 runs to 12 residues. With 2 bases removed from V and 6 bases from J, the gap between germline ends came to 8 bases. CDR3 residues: CASSLIRGEQYF. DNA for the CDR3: TGTGCCAGCAGTTTAATTAGAGGCGAGCAGTACTTC.

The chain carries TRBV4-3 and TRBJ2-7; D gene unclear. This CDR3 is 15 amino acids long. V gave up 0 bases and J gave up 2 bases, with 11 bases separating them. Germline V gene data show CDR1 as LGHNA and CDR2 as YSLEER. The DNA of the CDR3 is TGCGCCAGCAGCCAAGATAGAAGTCCTGCCTACGAGCAGTACTTC. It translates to CASSQDRSPAYEQYF.

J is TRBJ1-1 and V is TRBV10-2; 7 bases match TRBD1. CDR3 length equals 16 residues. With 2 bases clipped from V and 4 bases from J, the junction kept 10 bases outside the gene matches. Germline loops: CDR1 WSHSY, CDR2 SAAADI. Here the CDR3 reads CASSERGGESPTEAFF. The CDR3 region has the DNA TGCGCCAGCAGTGAGCGAGGGGGCGAAAGTCCCACTGAAGCTTTCTTT.

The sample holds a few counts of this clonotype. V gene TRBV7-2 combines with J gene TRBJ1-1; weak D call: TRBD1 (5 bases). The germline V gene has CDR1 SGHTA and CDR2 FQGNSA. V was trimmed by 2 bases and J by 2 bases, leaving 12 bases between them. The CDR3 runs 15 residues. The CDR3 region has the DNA TGTGCCAGCAGCTTAAGGGAGGGGAAAAACACTGAAGCTTTCTTT. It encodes CASSLREGKNTEAFF.

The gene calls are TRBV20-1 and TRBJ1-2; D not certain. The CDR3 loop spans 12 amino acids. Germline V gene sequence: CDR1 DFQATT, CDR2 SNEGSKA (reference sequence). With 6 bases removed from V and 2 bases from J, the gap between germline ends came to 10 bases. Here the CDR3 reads CSAVRENYGYTF. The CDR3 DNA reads TGCAGTGCAGTTCGGGAGAACTATGGCTACACCTTC.

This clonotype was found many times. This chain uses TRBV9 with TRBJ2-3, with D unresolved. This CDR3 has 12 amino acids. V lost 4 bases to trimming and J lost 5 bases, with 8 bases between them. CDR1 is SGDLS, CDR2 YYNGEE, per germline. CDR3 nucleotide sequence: TGTGCCAGCAGCCCCAGGAGAGATACGCAGTATTTT. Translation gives CASSPRRDTQYF.

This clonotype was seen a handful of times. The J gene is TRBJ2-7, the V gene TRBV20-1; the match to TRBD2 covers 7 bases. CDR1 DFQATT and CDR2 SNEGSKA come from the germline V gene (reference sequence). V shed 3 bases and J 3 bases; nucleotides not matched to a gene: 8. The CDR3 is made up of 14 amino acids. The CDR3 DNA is TGCAGTGCTAGGGTTGGGAGGGTAGTCTACGAGCAGTACTTC. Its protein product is CSARVGRVVYEQYF.

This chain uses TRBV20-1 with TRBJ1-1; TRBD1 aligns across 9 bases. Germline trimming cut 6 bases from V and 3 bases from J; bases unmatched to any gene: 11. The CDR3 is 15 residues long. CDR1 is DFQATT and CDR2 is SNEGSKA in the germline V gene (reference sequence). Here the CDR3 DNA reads TGCAGTGCCTCAGGGGACAGGGACCTATACACTGAAGCTTTCTTT. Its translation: CSASGDRDLYTEAFF.

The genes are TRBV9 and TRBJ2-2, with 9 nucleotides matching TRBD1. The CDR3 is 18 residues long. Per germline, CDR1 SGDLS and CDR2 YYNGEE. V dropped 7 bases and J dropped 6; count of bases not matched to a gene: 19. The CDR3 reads CASPFEGDRAEEPGELFF. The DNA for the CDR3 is TGTGCCAGCCCCTTCGAGGGGGACAGGGCTGAAGAGCCCGGGGAGCTGTTTTTT.

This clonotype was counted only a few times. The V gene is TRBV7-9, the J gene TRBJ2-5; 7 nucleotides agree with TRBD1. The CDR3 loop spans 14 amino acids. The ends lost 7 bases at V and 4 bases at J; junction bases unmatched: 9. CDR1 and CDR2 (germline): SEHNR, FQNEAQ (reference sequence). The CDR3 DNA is TGTGCCAGCACCGAACAGGGGCTAAGAGAGACCCAGTACTTC. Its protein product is CASTEQGLRETQYF.

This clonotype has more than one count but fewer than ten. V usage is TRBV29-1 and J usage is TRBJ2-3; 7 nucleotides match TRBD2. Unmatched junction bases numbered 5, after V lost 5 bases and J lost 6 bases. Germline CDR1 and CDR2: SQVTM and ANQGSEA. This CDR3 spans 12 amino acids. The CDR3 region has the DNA TGCAGCGTTATCGCGGGAGCGGATACGCAGTATTTT. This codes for CSVIAGADTQYF.

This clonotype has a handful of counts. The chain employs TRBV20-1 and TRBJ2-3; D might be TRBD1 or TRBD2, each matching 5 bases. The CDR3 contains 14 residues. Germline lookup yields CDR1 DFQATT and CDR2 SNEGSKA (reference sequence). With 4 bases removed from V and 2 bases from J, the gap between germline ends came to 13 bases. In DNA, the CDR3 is TGCAGTGCTACCCGGGGCACCCCCACAGATACGCAGTATTTT. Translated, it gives CSATRGTPTDTQYF.

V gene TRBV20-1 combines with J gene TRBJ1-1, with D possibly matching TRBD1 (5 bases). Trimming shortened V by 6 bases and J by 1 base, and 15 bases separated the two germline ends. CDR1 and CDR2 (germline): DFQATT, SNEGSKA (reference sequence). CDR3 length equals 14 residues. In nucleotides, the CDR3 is TGCAGTGCCAAACTTGGGGGGTCGAACACTGAAGCTTTCTTT. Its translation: CSAKLGGSNTEAFF.

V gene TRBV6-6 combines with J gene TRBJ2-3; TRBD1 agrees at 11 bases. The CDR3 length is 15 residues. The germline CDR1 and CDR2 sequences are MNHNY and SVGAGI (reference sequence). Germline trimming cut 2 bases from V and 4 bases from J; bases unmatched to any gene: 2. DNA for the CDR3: TGTGCCAGCAGTTACCGGACAGGGGGCGCAGATACGCAGTATTTT. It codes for CASSYRTGGADTQYF.

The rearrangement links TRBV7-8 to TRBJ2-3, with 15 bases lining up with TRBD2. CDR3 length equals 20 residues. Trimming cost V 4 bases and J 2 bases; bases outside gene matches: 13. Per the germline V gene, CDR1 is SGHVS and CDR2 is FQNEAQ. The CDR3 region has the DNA TGTGCCAGCAGCTCCGAAGGACTAGCGGGAGGGACTTACCCCACAGATACGCAGTATTTT. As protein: CASSSEGLAGGTYPTDTQYF.

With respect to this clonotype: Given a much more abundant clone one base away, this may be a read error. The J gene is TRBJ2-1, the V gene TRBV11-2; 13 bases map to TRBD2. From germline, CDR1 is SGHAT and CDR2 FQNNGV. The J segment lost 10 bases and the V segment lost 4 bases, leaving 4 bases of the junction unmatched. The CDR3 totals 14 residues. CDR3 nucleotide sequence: TGTGCCAGCAGCTGCGGGACTAGCGGGACGGAGCAGTTCTTC. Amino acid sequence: CASSCGTSGTEQFF.

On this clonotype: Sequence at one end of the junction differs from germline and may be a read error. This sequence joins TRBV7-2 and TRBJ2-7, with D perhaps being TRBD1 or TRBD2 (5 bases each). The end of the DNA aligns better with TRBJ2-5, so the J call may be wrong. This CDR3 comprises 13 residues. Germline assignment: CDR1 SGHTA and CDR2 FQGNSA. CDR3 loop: CASSFAWGETQYF. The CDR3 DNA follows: TGTGCTAGCAGCTTCGCATGGGGGGAGACCCAGTACTTC.

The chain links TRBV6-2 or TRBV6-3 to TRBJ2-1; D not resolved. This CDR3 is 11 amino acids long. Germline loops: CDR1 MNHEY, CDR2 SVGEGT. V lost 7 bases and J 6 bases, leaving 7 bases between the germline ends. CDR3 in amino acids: CASKDFNEQFF. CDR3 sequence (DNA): TGTGCCAGCAAAGACTTCAATGAGCAGTTCTTC.

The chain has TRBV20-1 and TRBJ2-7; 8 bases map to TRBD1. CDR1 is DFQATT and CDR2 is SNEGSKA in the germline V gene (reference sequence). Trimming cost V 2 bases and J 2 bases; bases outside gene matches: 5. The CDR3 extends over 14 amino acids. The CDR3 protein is CSARRQGSTYEQYF. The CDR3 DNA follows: TGCAGTGCTAGACGACAGGGGTCCACCTACGAGCAGTACTTC.

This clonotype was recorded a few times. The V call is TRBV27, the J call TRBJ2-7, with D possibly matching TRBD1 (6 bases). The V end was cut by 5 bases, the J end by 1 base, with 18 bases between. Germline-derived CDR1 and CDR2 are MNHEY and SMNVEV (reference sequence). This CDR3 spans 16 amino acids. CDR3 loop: CASSRSGTMKSYEQYF. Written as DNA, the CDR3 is TGTGCCAGCAGTCGTTCGGGGACAATGAAATCCTACGAGCAGTACTTC.